This T cell receptor beta chain was obtained from a study of blood T cell repertoires in COVID-19. As for the study in general: Acute and convalescent COVID-19 specimens originated in the United States, Italy and Spain. From T cells, B-cell-depleted T cells, or PBMCs came the material, which was cDNA or gDNA.

Trimming stripped 4 bases from V and 3 bases from J, with 7 bases between. Looked up from germline, CDR1 is MDHEN and CDR2 is SYDVKM. The CDR3 has 12 amino acids. How the authors handled the data: Reference gene primer amplification yielded estimated nucleated cell counts. Produced via immunoSEQ multiplex PCR; TCRdb's table is partial and in-frame only. The V and J calls and clone size come from that table; D and trimming were worked out from the DNA. The table includes about 140,000 clones, around 88% detected once. The rearrangement joins TRBV28 to TRBJ2-7; D may be TRBD2 (5 bases). Sequences were obtained from peripheral blood. This receptor was identified in a woman aged 60-75 years with acute or convalescent COVID-19. CDR3 coding DNA: TGTGCCAGCAGTTCAGAGGGCTACGAGCAGTACTTC. Amino acid sequence: CASSSEGYEQYF.